Detailed here is one TCR beta chain. CDR1 WNHNN and CDR2 SYGVQD come from the germline V gene (reference sequence). V lost 6 bases to trimming and J lost 4 bases, with 12 bases between them. The CDR3 loop spans 14 amino acids. This entry is derived from a study of metastatic and nonmetastatic thyroid tumors. All patients reached thyroid surgery having received no treatment beforehand. Authors' methods: The distant-metastasis classifier for papillary thyroid cancer was built from CDR3 differences across clinicopathological groups. TCRdb re-clonotyped the PCR reads through MiXCR. These V and J calls rely on TCRdb rather than the paper's analysis. The sample has roughly 13,000 clones, roughly a quarter seen once.

The chain links TRBV10-1 to TRBJ2-2; D unclear. The sequencing sample was made of tumor tissue. The sequence was collected from a female donor with papillary thyroid cancer or a benign thyroid nodule (not recorded which). Some clones in this sample may be carry-over from other donors' samples. The CDR3 loop reads CASSLDPTTGELFF. DNA for the CDR3: TGCGCCAGCAGCTTAGATCCGACCACCGGGGAGCTGTTTTTT.